The source of this T cell receptor beta chain is a study of blood T cell repertoires in COVID-19. The J segment lost 0 bases and the V segment lost 4 bases, leaving 7 bases of the junction unmatched. The germline V gene has CDR1 SGHRS and CDR2 YFSETQ. The CDR3 has 17 residues. Measured with immunoSEQ multiplex PCR; TCRdb has only the in-frame clones, and not every one. Of about 60,000 clones in the sample, approximately 88% were seen once. The chain is built from TRBV5-1 and TRBJ2-7, with 13 bases fitting TRBD2. The sequenced sample consisted of peripheral blood. This clonotype was obtained from a human donor in a cohort sampled during active COVID-19. The CDR3: CASSPGTSGAISYEQYF. CDR3 nucleotide sequence: TGCGCCAGCAGCCCTGGGACTAGCGGGGCTATCTCCTACGAGCAGTACTTC.